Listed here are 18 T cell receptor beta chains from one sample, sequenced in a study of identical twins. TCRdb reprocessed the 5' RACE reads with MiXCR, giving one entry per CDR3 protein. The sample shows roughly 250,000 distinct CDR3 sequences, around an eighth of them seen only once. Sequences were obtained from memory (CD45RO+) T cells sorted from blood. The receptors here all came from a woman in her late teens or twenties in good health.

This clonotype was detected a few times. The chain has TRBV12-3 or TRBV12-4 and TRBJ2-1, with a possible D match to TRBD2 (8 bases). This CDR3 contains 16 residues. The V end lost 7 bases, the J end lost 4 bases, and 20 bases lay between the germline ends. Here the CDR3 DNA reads TGTGCCAGCAAACGGGGGGGGTCAGGGGGTTACAATGAGCAGTTCTTC. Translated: CASKRGGSGGYNEQFF.

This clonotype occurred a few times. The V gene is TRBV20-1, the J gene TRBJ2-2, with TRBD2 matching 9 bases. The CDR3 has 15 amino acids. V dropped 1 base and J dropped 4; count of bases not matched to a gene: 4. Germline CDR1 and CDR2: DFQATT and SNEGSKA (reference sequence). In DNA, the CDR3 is TGCAGTGCTAGAGGTCGGCGGGGGGGCACCGGGGAGCTGTTTTTT. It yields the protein CSARGRRGGTGELFF.

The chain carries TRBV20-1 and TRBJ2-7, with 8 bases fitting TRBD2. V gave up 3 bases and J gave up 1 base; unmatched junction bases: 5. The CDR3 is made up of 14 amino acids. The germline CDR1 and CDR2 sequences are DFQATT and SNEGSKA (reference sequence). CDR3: CSASEVAGSYEQYF. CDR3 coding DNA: TGCAGTGCTAGTGAGGTAGCGGGGTCCTACGAGCAGTACTTC.

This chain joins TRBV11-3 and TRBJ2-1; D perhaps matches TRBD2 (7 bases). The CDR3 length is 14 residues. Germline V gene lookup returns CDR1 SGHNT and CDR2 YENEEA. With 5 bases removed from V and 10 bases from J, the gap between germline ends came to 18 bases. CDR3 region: CASSRLRGGEEQFF. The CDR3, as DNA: TGTGCCAGCAGCCGCCTAAGGGGGGGAGAGGAGCAGTTCTTC.

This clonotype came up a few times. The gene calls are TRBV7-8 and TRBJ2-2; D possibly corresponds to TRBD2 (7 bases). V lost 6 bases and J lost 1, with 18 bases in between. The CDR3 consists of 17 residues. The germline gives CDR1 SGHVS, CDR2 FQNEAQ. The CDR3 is CASRDRGGEWNTGELFF. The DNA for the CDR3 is TGTGCCAGCAGGGATAGAGGGGGGGAATGGAACACCGGGGAGCTGTTTTTT.

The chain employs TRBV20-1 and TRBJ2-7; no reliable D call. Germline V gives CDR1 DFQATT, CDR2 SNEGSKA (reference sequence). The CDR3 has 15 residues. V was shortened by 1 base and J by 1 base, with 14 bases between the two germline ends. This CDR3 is CSARVGSGTSYEQYF. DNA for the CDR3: TGCAGTGCTAGAGTTGGGTCAGGCACGTCCTACGAGCAGTACTTC.

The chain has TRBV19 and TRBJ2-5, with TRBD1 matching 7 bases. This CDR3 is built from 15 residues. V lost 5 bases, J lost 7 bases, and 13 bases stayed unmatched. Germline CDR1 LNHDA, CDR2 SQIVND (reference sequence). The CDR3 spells CASSSTPDRDGTQYF. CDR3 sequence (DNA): TGTGCCAGTAGTTCAACCCCCGACAGGGATGGGACCCAGTACTTC.

CDR3 residues: CSAVRGTYEQYF. The CDR3 DNA sequence: TGCAGTGCTGTTCGGGGAACCTACGAGCAGTACTTC. This chain joins TRBV20-1 and TRBJ2-7; TRBD2 is a possible D gene (5 bases). V was clipped by 5 bases and J by 2 bases, with 10 bases between them. The CDR3 sequence is 12 residues long. From germline, CDR1 is DFQATT and CDR2 SNEGSKA (reference sequence).

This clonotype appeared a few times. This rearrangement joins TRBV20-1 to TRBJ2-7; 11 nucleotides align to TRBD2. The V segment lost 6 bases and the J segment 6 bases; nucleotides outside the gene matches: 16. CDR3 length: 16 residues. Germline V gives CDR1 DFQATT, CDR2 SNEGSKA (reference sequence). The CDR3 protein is CSALAGSGRALREQYF. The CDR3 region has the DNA TGCAGTGCCCTTGCGGGTAGCGGGAGGGCCCTGCGCGAGCAGTACTTC.

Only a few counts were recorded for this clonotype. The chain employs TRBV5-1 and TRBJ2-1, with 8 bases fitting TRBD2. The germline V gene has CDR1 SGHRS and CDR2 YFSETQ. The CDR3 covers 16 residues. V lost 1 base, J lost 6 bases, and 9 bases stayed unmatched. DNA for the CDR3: TGCGCCAGCAGCTTGAACGCGGGAGGAATGGGCAATGAGCAGTTCTTC. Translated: CASSLNAGGMGNEQFF. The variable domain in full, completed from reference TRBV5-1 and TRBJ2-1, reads KAGVTQTPRYLIKTRGQQVTLSCSPISGHRSVSWYQQTPGQGLQFLFEYFSETQRNKGNFPGRFSGRQFSNSRSEMNVSTLELGDSALYLCASSLNAGGMGNEQFFGPGTRLTVL.

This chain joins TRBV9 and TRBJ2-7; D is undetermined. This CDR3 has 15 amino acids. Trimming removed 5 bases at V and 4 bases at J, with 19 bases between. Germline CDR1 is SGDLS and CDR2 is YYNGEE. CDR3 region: CASSPDGAGFYEQYF. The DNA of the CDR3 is TGTGCCAGCAGTCCGGACGGAGCCGGGTTTTACGAGCAGTACTTC.

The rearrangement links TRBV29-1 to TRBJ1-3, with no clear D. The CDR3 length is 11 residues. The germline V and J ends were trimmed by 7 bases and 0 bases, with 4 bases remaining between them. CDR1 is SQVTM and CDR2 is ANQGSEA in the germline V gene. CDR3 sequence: CSGHSGNTIYF. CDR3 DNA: TGCAGCGGACACTCTGGAAACACCATATATTTT.

CDR3 loop: CSARPPDKRETQYF. The CDR3 nucleotides are TGCAGTGCTAGACCCCCGGATAAGAGGGAGACCCAGTACTTC. The chain employs TRBV20-1 and TRBJ2-5, with no clear D. V lost 2 bases and J lost 5, with 15 bases in between. The CDR3 extends over 14 amino acids. In germline, CDR1 is DFQATT, CDR2 SNEGSKA (reference sequence).

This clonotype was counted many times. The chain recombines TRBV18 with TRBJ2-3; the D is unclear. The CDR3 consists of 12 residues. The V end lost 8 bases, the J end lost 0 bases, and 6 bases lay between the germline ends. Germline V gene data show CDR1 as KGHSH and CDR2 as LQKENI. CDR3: CASSPSTDTQYF. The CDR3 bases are TGTGCCAGCAGCCCTAGCACAGATACGCAGTATTTT.

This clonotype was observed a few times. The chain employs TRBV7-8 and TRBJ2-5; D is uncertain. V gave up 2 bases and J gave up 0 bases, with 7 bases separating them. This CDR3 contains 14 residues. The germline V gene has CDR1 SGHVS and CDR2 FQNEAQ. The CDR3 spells CASSLRYYQETQYF. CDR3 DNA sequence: TGTGCCAGCAGCTTACGATACTACCAAGAGACCCAGTACTTC.

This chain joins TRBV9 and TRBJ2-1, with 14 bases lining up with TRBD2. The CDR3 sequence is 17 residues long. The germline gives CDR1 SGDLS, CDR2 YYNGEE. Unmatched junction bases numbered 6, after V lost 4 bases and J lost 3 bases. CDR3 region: CASSPGLAGDGYNEQFF. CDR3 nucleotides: TGTGCCAGCAGCCCGGGACTAGCGGGAGACGGCTACAATGAGCAGTTCTTC. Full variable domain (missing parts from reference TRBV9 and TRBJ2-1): DSGVTQTPKHLITATGQRVTLRCSPRSGDLSVYWYQQSLDQGLQFLIQYYNGEERAKGNILERFSAQQFPDLHSELNLSSLELGDSALYFCASSPGLAGDGYNEQFFGPGTRLTVL.

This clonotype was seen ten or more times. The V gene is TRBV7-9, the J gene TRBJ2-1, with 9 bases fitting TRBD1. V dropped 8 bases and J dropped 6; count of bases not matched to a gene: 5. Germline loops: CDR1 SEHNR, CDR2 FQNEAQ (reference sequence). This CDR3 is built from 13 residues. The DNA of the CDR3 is TGTGCCAGCGGGACAGGGTCTTCCAATGAGCAGTTCTTC. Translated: CASGTGSSNEQFF.

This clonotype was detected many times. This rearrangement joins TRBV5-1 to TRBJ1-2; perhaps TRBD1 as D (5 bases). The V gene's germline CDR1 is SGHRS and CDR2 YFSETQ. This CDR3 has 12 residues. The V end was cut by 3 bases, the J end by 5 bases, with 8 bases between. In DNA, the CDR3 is TGCGCCAGCAGCTCGGGGGATTATGGCTACACCTTC. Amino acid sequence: CASSSGDYGYTF.